This T cell receptor (beta chain) was documented in a study of blood T cell repertoires in COVID-19. A remark on this clone: Mismatch with germline at one junction end may stem from a read error.

Clones were read by immunoSEQ multiplex PCR, and TCRdb kept only the in-frame ones, dropping some. The table lists approximately 80,000 clones, roughly four fifths of them singletons. The CDR3 is 12 amino acids. Germline lookup yields CDR1 ENHRY and CDR2 SYGVKD. The sample consisted of peripheral blood. The genes are TRBV10-3 and TRBJ2-1; 9 positions agree with TRBD2. The TCR comes from a man aged 60-69 years with acute or convalescent COVID-19. CDR3 in amino acids: CAISGTGLASLF. CDR3 DNA sequence: TGTGCCATCAGTGGAACGGGACTAGCCTCTCTCTTC.